The T cell receptor beta chain described here comes from a study of T cells in Graves' hyperthyroidism and ophthalmopathy. This clonotype was counted many times. The CDR3 runs 15 residues. J gave up 7 bases and V 4 bases, and 10 bases lay outside the gene matches. The germline gives CDR1 MNHEY, CDR2 SMNVEV (reference sequence). The source material, RNA transcripts, was used to amplify TCR beta CDR3 regions. When the TCR CDR3 underwent first-round RT-PCR, the HTBI primer set was used. TCRdb fed the multiplex PCR reads into MiXCR, producing one record per CDR3 protein. The sample consists of around 420,000 distinct CDR3 sequences, around 16% of them appearing once. Patients were excluded for uncontrolled infection, other autoimmune disease, pregnancy or lactation. PBMCs were obtained from roughly 10 ml fresh peripheral blood.

This rearrangement joins TRBV27 to TRBJ1-5, with 7 bases that match TRBD1. The sequence came from a woman in her late teens or twenties with Graves' hyperthyroidism. Sequenced sample: blood. This CDR3 is CASSSIQGREQPQHF. The CDR3 bases are TGTGCCAGCAGTTCAATACAGGGGCGCGAACAGCCCCAGCATTTT.